Shown below are 3 T cell receptor beta chains from a single sample sequenced in a study of T cells after yellow fever vaccination. TCRdb reprocessed the 5' RACE reads via MiXCR and lists one record per CDR3 protein. The data contain hundreds of thousands of distinct CDR3 sequences, approximately 19% of them singletons. This specimen was PBMCs, taken before the yellow fever booster vaccination. These receptors came from a young man who received the YFV17D yellow fever vaccine.

This clonotype has only one observation. The rearrangement uses TRBV7-8 and TRBJ1-5; 7 bases agree with TRBD1. The CDR3 is 15 residues long. Trimming cost V 10 bases and J 4 bases; bases outside gene matches: 13. The V gene's germline CDR1 is SGHVS and CDR2 FQNEAQ. The CDR3 is CATNAPGQRNQPQHF. In nucleotides, the CDR3 is TGTGCCACTAACGCACCGGGACAGAGAAATCAGCCCCAGCATTTT.

This chain joins TRBV20-1 and TRBJ2-5; 7 positions match TRBD2. This CDR3 region has 15 residues. V shed 6 bases and J 4 bases; nucleotides not matched to a gene: 14. Germline assignment: CDR1 DFQATT and CDR2 SNEGSKA (reference sequence). As DNA, the CDR3 is TGCAGTGCCCCGGATCGGCGGGGGAGGAGAGAGACCCAGTACTTC. Its translation: CSAPDRRGRRETQYF.

CDR3 loop: CASSLTDRQETQYF. The CDR3 DNA reads TGTGCCAGCAGTTTAACGGACCGACAAGAGACCCAGTACTTC. V usage is TRBV12-3 or TRBV12-4 and J usage is TRBJ2-5; D gene uncertain. V shed 2 bases and J shed 2 bases, with 9 bases lying between them. This CDR3 contains 14 residues.